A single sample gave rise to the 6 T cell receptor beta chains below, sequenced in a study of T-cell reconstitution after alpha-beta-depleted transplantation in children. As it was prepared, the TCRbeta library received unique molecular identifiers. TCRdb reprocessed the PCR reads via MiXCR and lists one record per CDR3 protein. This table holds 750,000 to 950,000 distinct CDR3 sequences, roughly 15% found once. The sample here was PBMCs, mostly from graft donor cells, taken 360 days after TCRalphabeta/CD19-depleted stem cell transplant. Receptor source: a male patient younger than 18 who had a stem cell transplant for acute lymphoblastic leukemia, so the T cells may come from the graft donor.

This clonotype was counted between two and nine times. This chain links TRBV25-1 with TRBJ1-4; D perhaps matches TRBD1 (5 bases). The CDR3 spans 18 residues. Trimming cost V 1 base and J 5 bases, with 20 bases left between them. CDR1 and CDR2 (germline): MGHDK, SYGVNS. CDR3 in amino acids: CASSESRQMRGLNEKLFF. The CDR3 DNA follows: TGTGCCAGCAGTGAATCCCGACAGATGAGGGGCCTAAATGAAAAACTGTTTTTT.

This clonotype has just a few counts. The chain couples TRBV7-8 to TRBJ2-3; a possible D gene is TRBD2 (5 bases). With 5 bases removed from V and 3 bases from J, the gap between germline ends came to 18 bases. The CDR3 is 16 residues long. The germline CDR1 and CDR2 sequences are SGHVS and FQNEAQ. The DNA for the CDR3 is TGTGCCAGCAGCCCAATCGTTCGGGGTAGGACAGATACGCAGTATTTT. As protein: CASSPIVRGRTDTQYF.

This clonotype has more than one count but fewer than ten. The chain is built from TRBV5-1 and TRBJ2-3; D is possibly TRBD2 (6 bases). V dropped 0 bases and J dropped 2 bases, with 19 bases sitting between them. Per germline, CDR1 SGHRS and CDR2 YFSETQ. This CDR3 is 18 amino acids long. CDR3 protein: CASSLVIYWRDSTDTQYF. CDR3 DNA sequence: TGCGCCAGCAGCTTGGTTATTTACTGGCGGGATTCCACAGATACGCAGTATTTT.

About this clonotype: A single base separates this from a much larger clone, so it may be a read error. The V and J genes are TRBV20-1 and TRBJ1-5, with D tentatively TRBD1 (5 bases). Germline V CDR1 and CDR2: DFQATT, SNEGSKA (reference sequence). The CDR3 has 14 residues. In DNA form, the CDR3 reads TGCGGTGCTAGAGATCCGACGGGGCCAATGACCCAGCATTTT. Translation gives CGARDPTGPMTQHF.

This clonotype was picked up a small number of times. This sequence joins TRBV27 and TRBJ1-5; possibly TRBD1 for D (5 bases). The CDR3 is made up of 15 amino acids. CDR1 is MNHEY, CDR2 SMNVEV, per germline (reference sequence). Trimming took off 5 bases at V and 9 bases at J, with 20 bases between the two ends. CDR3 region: CASSPADSLGRPQHF. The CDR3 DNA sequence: TGTGCCAGCAGTCCCGCCGACAGTCTAGGGAGGCCCCAGCATTTT.

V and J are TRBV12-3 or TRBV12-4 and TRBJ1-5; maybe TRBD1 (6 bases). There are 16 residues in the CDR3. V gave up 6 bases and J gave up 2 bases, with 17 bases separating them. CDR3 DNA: TGTGCCAGCAGGCCCCAGACAGGCATTGGCAATCAGCCCCAGCATTTT. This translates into CASRPQTGIGNQPQHF.